The clone carrying this T cell receptor (beta chain) was detected many times. Its matching antigen is unknown. Germline V gene data show CDR1 as MDHEN and CDR2 as SYDVKM. The CDR3 loop spans 16 amino acids. V was pared by 8 bases and J by 9 bases, with 15 bases of the junction left unmatched. The data belong to a study of blood T cells in healthy people across ages. A second 7 to 11 cycle PCR used barcoded and J-beta primers. Each sample provided no less than 2.5 million CDR3-containing paired-end reads. TCRdb re-derived calls from the 5' RACE reads in MiXCR, one entry per CDR3 protein. The table lists nearly 800,000 distinct CDR3 sequences, around three fifths of them singletons. Healthy individuals of Caucasian origin from Russia, aged about 6 to 100, served as donors. General study points: Higher diversity and more naive CD4+ cells were features of long-lived donors, compared to aged donors. Significant beta diversity loss was already apparent by age approximately 38, declining roughly linearly.

The rearrangement links TRBV28 to TRBJ2-4, with 11 bases identical to TRBD1. Specimen: blood. The TCR comes from a man between 35 and 55 years old in good health. For the CDR3, the DNA is TGTGCCAGCCTACGGGACAGGGGGGGAGTATCGGGCATTCAGTACTTC. It specifies CASLRDRGGVSGIQYF.